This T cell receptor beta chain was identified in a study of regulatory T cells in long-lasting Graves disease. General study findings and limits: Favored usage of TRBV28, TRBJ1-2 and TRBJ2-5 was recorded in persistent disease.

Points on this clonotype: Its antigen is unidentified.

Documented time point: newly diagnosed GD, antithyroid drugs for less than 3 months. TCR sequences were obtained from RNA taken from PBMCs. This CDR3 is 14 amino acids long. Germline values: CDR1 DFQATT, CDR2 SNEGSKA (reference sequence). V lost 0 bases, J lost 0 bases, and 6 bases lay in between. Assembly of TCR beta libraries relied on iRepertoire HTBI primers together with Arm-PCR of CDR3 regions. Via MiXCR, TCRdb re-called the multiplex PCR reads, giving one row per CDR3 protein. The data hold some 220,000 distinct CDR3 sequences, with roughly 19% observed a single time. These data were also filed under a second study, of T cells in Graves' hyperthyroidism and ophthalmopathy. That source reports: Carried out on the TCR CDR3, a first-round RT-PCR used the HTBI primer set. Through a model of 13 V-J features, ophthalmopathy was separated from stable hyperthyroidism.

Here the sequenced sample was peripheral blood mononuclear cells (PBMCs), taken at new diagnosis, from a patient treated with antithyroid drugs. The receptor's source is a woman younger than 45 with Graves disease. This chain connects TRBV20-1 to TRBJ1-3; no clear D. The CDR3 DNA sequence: TGCAGTGCTAGAGATCTGATCTCTGGAAACACCATATATTTT. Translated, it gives CSARDLISGNTIYF.